Presented here are 32 T cell receptor beta chains from one specimen sequenced in a study of shared clonotypes between healthy human individuals. The naive CD8 subset, CD45RO-negative cells positively selected for CCR7, excluded terminally differentiated effector memory CD45RA+ cells. Profiled with immunoSEQ multiplex PCR; TCRdb holds only in-frame clones, not every one. The sample shows about 590,000 clones, around 95% of them seen only once. The sequenced material came from naive CD8+ T cells sorted from blood. These receptors were collected from a woman aged 25 to 45 in good health.

In its sample, this clone was seen once. CDR3 protein: CASSLSPEGYEQYF. The DNA of the CDR3 is TGTGCCAGCAGTTTATCGCCGGAAGGCTACGAGCAGTACTTC. The rearrangement links TRBV27 to TRBJ2-7, with no clear D. The CDR3 consists of 14 residues. Germline values: CDR1 MNHEY, CDR2 SMNVEV (reference sequence). Trimming removed 0 bases at V and 3 bases at J, with 9 bases between.

This sequence joins TRBV7-3 and TRBJ2-1; no clear D gene. CDR3 length: 12 amino acids. Germline CDR1 SGHTA, CDR2 FQGTGA. V gave up 10 bases and J gave up 5 bases, with 12 bases separating them. The CDR3 here is CAIRRPNNEQFF. In nucleotides, the CDR3 is TGTGCCATCAGACGGCCTAACAATGAGCAGTTCTTC.

This chain joins TRBV7-8 and TRBJ2-1; possible D gene TRBD2, 5 bases. The CDR3 runs 16 residues. V was clipped by 5 bases and J by 0 bases, with 14 bases between them. Germline V gene lookup returns CDR1 SGHVS and CDR2 FQNEAQ. This CDR3 is CASSLQLVISYNEQFF. CDR3 in DNA: TGTGCCAGCAGCCTCCAACTAGTCATCTCCTACAATGAGCAGTTCTTC.

The V call is TRBV6-5, the J call TRBJ2-7; tentatively, D is TRBD2 (7 bases). Germline values: CDR1 MNHEY, CDR2 SVGAGI. This CDR3 has 15 amino acids. V shed 7 bases and J shed 2 bases, with 18 bases lying between them. The CDR3 DNA sequence: TGTGCCAGCACCCCATCGGGGGGCGCGACCTACGAGCAGTACTTC. It translates to CASTPSGGATYEQYF.

The chain carries TRBV11-2 and TRBJ2-3; 9 bases match TRBD2. The germline gives CDR1 SGHAT, CDR2 FQNNGV. The CDR3 is 16 residues long. The J segment lost 2 bases and the V segment lost 1 base, leaving 4 bases of the junction unmatched. The CDR3 DNA reads as TGTGCCAGCAGCTTAGGGACTAGCGCGAACACAGATACGCAGTATTTT. It specifies CASSLGTSANTDTQYF.

The V and J genes are TRBV28 and TRBJ1-3; D is ambiguous. Between the trimmed V and J ends, which lost 6 bases and 2 bases, there was a span of 8 bases. From germline, CDR1 is MDHEN and CDR2 SYDVKM. CDR3 length: 13 residues. The CDR3 spells CASSSRAGNTIYF. CDR3 nucleotides: TGTGCCAGCAGCTCAAGGGCTGGAAACACCATATATTTT.

This chain uses TRBV13 with TRBJ2-7; unclear D gene. The CDR3 is made up of 14 amino acids. The ends were cut back, 4 bases at V and 8 bases at J, with 18 bases in the middle. CDR1 and CDR2 (germline): PRHDT, FYEKMQ (reference sequence). CDR3 sequence: CASSSGDGSTKQYF. In DNA, the CDR3 is TGTGCCAGCAGCTCAGGCGACGGCTCTACGAAGCAGTACTTC.

This CDR3 is CASSMLSGTTTMDTQYF. The CDR3 bases are TGTGCCAGTAGTATGCTGTCCGGGACTACCACGATGGATACGCAGTATTTT. The chain employs TRBV19 and TRBJ2-3; the match to TRBD2 covers 7 bases. Germline V lookup: CDR1 LNHDA, CDR2 SQIVND (reference sequence). This CDR3 spans 17 amino acids. V gave up 3 bases and J gave up 6 bases; unmatched junction bases: 15.

The chain joins TRBV10-1 to TRBJ1-4; no reliable D call. CDR3 length equals 15 residues. The germline V gene has CDR1 WNHNN and CDR2 SYGVQD (reference sequence). V was clipped by 3 bases and J by 8 bases, with 16 bases between them. The CDR3 spells CASSEGPDNREKLFF. Here the CDR3 DNA reads TGCGCCAGCAGTGAAGGGCCGGATAATCGGGAAAAACTGTTTTTT.

The chain uses TRBV2 and TRBJ2-1; D remains ambiguous. Germline CDR1 and CDR2: SNHLY and FYNNEI. The V gene lost 3 bases and the J gene lost 2 bases, with 5 bases spanning the gap. The CDR3 extends over 13 amino acids. CDR3 bases: TGTGCCAGCAGTGAGGCCCCCTACAATGAGCAGTTCTTC. Protein: CASSEAPYNEQFF. Complete variable domain (other parts from reference TRBV2 and TRBJ2-1): EPEVTQTPSHQVTQMGQEVILRCVPISNHLYFYWYRQILGQKVEFLVSFYNNEISEKSEIFDDQFSVERPDGSNFTLKIRSTKLEDSAMYFCASSEAPYNEQFFGPGTRLTVL.

The chain is built from TRBV19 and TRBJ2-1, with 7 bases identical to TRBD2. The trim removed 6 bases at V and 7 bases at J, leaving 15 bases unmatched. Germline CDR1 reads LNHDA; CDR2 reads SQIVND (reference sequence). The CDR3 runs 16 residues. CDR3 nucleotide sequence: TGTGCCAGTAGGACCCTTTTGGCGGGAGTGGGGAATGAGCAGTTCTTC. This encodes CASRTLLAGVGNEQFF.

The J gene is TRBJ2-5, the V gene TRBV19; D possibly corresponds to TRBD2 (5 bases). Between the trimmed V and J ends, which lost 1 base and 2 bases, there was a span of 11 bases. The CDR3 has 15 residues. From germline, CDR1 is LNHDA and CDR2 SQIVND (reference sequence). This CDR3 is CASSIGNGIQETQYF. In DNA, the CDR3 is TGTGCCAGTAGTATAGGAAACGGGATACAAGAGACCCAGTACTTC.

The genes are TRBV27 and TRBJ2-7; TRBD1 aligns across 9 bases. Trimming cost V 3 bases and J 5 bases; bases outside gene matches: 5. This CDR3 spans 14 amino acids. In germline, CDR1 is MNHEY, CDR2 SMNVEV (reference sequence). The CDR3, as DNA: TGTGCCAGCAGTTTGCCGGGACAGGGAAACGAGCAGTACTTC. Protein product: CASSLPGQGNEQYF.

The rearrangement joins TRBV4-1 to TRBJ2-7, with a weak D call TRBD2 (6 bases). The CDR3 sequence is 16 residues long. V lost 1 base and J lost 1, with 14 bases in between. From germline, CDR1 is MGHRA and CDR2 YSYEKL. The CDR3, as DNA: TGCGCCAGCAGCCAAGCCGCAGCGGGTGTATCCTACGAGCAGTACTTC. As protein: CASSQAAAGVSYEQYF.

This clone was counted once. V gene TRBV28 combines with J gene TRBJ2-7; TRBD1 matches at 7 bases. The CDR3 is 14 amino acids. From germline, CDR1 is MDHEN and CDR2 SYDVKM. V trimming: 4 bases; J trimming: 5 bases; junction bases outside the gene matches: 8. For the CDR3, the DNA is TGTGCCAGCAGTTACAGGGGTATTAAGCACGAGCAGTACTTC. This gives the protein CASSYRGIKHEQYF.

V usage is TRBV2 and J usage is TRBJ2-3, with TRBD2 identical over 9 bases. Germline V CDR1 and CDR2: SNHLY, FYNNEI. The CDR3 is 13 residues long. V trimming: 9 bases; J trimming: 2 bases; junction bases outside the gene matches: 3. CDR3 coding DNA: TGTGCCAGGATAGCGGGAGTCACAGATACGCAGTATTTT. Protein product: CARIAGVTDTQYF.

This sequence joins TRBV28 and TRBJ2-1; 10 nucleotides line up with TRBD2. This CDR3 is 16 amino acids long. The V and J ends lost 2 bases and 8 bases, in that order; junction bases with no gene match: 9. The germline V gene encodes CDR1 MDHEN and CDR2 SYDVKM. The CDR3 region has the DNA TGTGCCAGCAGTTTAACTAGCGGGAATCCGACGGATGAGCAGTTCTTC. Protein: CASSLTSGNPTDEQFF.

This clone was observed a single time. The rearrangement links TRBV28 to TRBJ2-5; TRBD1 matches 9 bases. The J call may be wrong; the DNA end is better matched by TRBJ2-7. CDR3 length equals 14 residues. Germline CDR1 is MDHEN and CDR2 is SYDVKM. This CDR3 is CASSPDRGGNEQYF. CDR3 bases: TGTGCCAGCAGTCCGGACAGGGGAGGAAACGAGCAGTACTTC.

The V gene is TRBV29-1, the J gene TRBJ2-3; 9 bases are shared with TRBD2. V dropped 3 bases and J dropped 1; count of bases not matched to a gene: 2. Germline CDR1 reads SQVTM; CDR2 reads ANQGSEA. The CDR3 runs 14 residues. CDR3 in DNA: TGCAGCGTTGATAGCGGGAGTCGCACAGATACGCAGTATTTT. This encodes CSVDSGSRTDTQYF.

DNA for the CDR3: TGTGCCAGCAGCTTGGGACAGGCGATAGAGGAGCTGTTTTTT. Residues: CASSLGQAIEELFF. The V and J genes are TRBV5-5 and TRBJ2-2, with D tentatively TRBD1 (6 bases). V was clipped by 0 bases and J by 10 bases, with 13 bases between them. The CDR3 has 14 residues. Germline V lookup: CDR1 SGHKS, CDR2 YYEKEE (reference sequence).

The chain employs TRBV9 and TRBJ2-5; D possibly uses TRBD1 or TRBD2 (6 bases each). Germline V CDR1 and CDR2: SGDLS, YYNGEE. Trimming removed 3 bases from V and 5 bases from J, with 11 bases in between. The CDR3 totals 13 residues. CDR3 nucleotide sequence: TGTGCCAGCAGCGGGAGGGGGGTCGAGACCCAGTACTTC. Translation gives CASSGRGVETQYF.

The chain uses TRBV28 and TRBJ2-1; 8 bases fit TRBD2. Germline V gene data show CDR1 as MDHEN and CDR2 as SYDVKM. With V trimmed by 10 bases and J by 1 base, 3 bases remained unmatched. CDR3 length: 13 amino acids. Here the CDR3 DNA reads TGTGCCACAACTAGCGGTTCCTACAATGAGCAGTTCTTC. As protein: CATTSGSYNEQFF.

The rearrangement joins TRBV5-1 to TRBJ2-7; 10 positions agree with TRBD2. Trimming cost V 4 bases and J 5 bases; bases outside gene matches: 9. The CDR3 totals 15 residues. CDR1 is SGHRS, CDR2 YFSETQ, per germline. DNA for the CDR3: TGCGCCAGCAGCCTCTCTAGCGGGAGTCGAAACGAGCAGTACTTC. This sequence encodes CASSLSSGSRNEQYF. Full variable domain (remainder filled in from reference TRBV5-1 and TRBJ2-7): KAGVTQTPRYLIKTRGQQVTLSCSPISGHRSVSWYQQTPGQGLQFLFEYFSETQRNKGNFPGRFSGRQFSNSRSEMNVSTLELGDSALYLCASSLSSGSRNEQYFGPGTRLTVT.

The rearrangement links TRBV2 to TRBJ2-7, with D hard to call. The CDR3 has 14 amino acids. Trimming pared 1 base from V and 2 bases from J, leaving 9 bases between. In germline, CDR1 is SNHLY, CDR2 FYNNEI. DNA for the CDR3: TGTGCCAGCAGTGAAGGGCAGGCTACCTACGAGCAGTACTTC. It encodes CASSEGQATYEQYF.

This chain links TRBV13 with TRBJ1-1; D may be TRBD1 (5 bases). CDR1 and CDR2 (germline): PRHDT, FYEKMQ (reference sequence). V lost 5 bases to trimming and J lost 0 bases, with 22 bases between them. CDR3 length: 18 amino acids. In DNA, the CDR3 is TGTGCCAGCAGCCCTAACCGACAGCCAGCAGGGTTGAACACTGAAGCTTTCTTT. This translates into CASSPNRQPAGLNTEAFF.

The chain is built from TRBV15 and TRBJ2-7, with D perhaps matching TRBD1 (6 bases). CDR3 length equals 15 residues. V was cut by 0 bases and J by 3 bases, with 12 bases left in between. Germline assignment: CDR1 LNHNV and CDR2 YYDKDF (reference sequence). CDR3 protein: CATSRDLGAIYEQYF. For the CDR3, the DNA is TGTGCCACCAGCAGAGATCTGGGGGCCATCTACGAGCAGTACTTC.

This rearrangement joins TRBV19 to TRBJ1-1; TRBD1 is a possible D gene (5 bases). Between the trimmed V and J ends, which lost 3 bases and 1 base, there was a span of 9 bases. The germline gives CDR1 LNHDA, CDR2 SQIVND (reference sequence). This CDR3 is built from 14 residues. Here the CDR3 DNA reads TGTGCCAGTAGTATTCTGGGGCAGAACACTGAAGCTTTCTTT. This gives the protein CASSILGQNTEAFF.

The CDR3 nucleotides are TGTGCCAGCAGTCTCTCCTCCGGGACTAGCCCAGATACGCAGTATTTT. This gives the protein CASSLSSGTSPDTQYF. The chain combines TRBV27 with TRBJ2-3; TRBD2 matches 9 bases. The V and J ends lost 5 bases and 4 bases, in that order; junction bases with no gene match: 10. Germline values: CDR1 MNHEY, CDR2 SMNVEV (reference sequence). CDR3 length equals 16 residues.

As DNA, the CDR3 is TGTGCCAGCAGTGAAGGGGAGGGAAACACCGGGGAGCTGTTTTTT. Protein: CASSEGEGNTGELFF. The chain combines TRBV2 with TRBJ2-2, with TRBD2 identical over 7 bases. CDR1 and CDR2 (germline): SNHLY, FYNNEI. The V segment lost 1 base and the J segment 2 bases; nucleotides outside the gene matches: 1. The length of the CDR3 is 15 residues.

This chain joins TRBV5-3 and TRBJ1-2; 7 nucleotides agree with TRBD1. TRBV5-3 is an ORF for which the function is uncertain. The CDR3 contains 15 residues. V was pared by 4 bases and J by 4 bases, with 10 bases of the junction left unmatched. CDR3 nucleotides: TGTGCCAGAAGCCCTATACGTAGGGGGCCCTATGGCTACACCTTC. Its protein is CARSPIRRGPYGYTF.

V and J are TRBV6-6 and TRBJ2-7; D is undetermined. V lost 0 bases and J lost 5, with 8 bases in between. The germline gives CDR1 MNHNY, CDR2 SVGAGI (reference sequence). CDR3 length equals 13 residues. The DNA for the CDR3 is TGTGCCAGCAGTTACTCGGATGGCCACGAGCAGTACTTC. Protein: CASSYSDGHEQYF.

CDR3 region: CASSLSGRETQYF. CDR3 coding DNA: TGTGCCAGCAGCCTCAGCGGGAGAGAAACCCAGTACTTC. This sequence joins TRBV7-9 and TRBJ2-5, with TRBD2 matching 8 bases. The CDR3 has 13 amino acids. With V trimmed by 5 bases and J by 8 bases, 7 bases remained unmatched. In germline, CDR1 is SEHNR, CDR2 FQNEAQ (reference sequence).